What follows are 5 T cell receptor beta chains derived from one specimen sequenced in a study of radiation and T cells in renal cell carcinoma. Time point noted: blood 4 weeks post-SBRT, at nephrectomy. Treatment noted: 15 Gy SBRT to primary tumor, nephrectomy 4 weeks later. Generated by immunoSEQ multiplex PCR, the TCRdb table keeps only in-frame clones and is missing some. Among 80,000 or so clones listed, 80% to 90% were seen once. Material: blood, obtained from a patient whose treatment included radiotherapy and nephrectomy. The receptor set was obtained from a woman aged 65 to 85 with renal cell carcinoma.

This clone was seen a few times. The chain is built from TRBV6-1 and TRBJ2-7, with 7 bases matching TRBD1. The CDR3 is 15 amino acids. Germline loops: CDR1 MNHNS, CDR2 SASEGT. V lost 8 bases to trimming and J lost 6 bases; unmatched junction nucleotides: 16. The CDR3 region is CASCPNRGTLSEQYF. CDR3 coding DNA: TGTGCCAGCTGTCCCAACAGGGGAACTCTCAGCGAGCAGTACTTC.

The chain recombines TRBV5-1 with TRBJ2-3; 7 nucleotides line up with TRBD2. V shed 0 bases, J shed 6 bases, and the junction held 7 bases outside the gene matches. Germline-derived CDR1 and CDR2 are SGHRS and YFSETQ. The CDR3 sequence is 15 residues long. The CDR3 protein is CASSLAQRGADTQYF. Here the CDR3 DNA reads TGCGCCAGCAGCTTGGCCCAGCGGGGTGCGGATACGCAGTATTTT.

The CDR3 loop is CASSRWDPSGADTQYF. CDR3 nucleotide sequence: TGTGCCAGTAGTCGGTGGGACCCTAGTGGTGCAGATACGCAGTATTTT. This rearrangement joins TRBV19 to TRBJ2-3, with D perhaps given as TRBD1 or TRBD2 (5 bases each). The CDR3 is 16 residues long. Trimming stripped 5 bases from V and 4 bases from J, with 19 bases between. CDR1 and CDR2 from the germline V gene are LNHDA and SQIVND (reference sequence).

The genes are TRBV5-4 and TRBJ1-4, with D possibly matching TRBD1 (6 bases). The CDR3 sequence is 13 residues long. Germline V gives CDR1 SGHNT, CDR2 YYREEE (reference sequence). V was pared by 4 bases and J by 8 bases, with 12 bases between. This chain's CDR3 is CASSGFQGEKLFF. CDR3 nucleotide sequence: TGTGCCAGCAGCGGTTTCCAGGGGGAAAAACTGTTTTTT.

The CDR3 loop is CASSANPGLASDTQYF. The CDR3 bases are TGTGCCAGCAGTGCCAATCCGGGACTAGCATCAGATACGCAGTATTTT. The chain has TRBV6-1 and TRBJ2-3; 9 bases fit TRBD2. Trimming cost V 4 bases and J 4 bases; bases outside gene matches: 9. This CDR3 is 16 amino acids long. The germline CDR1 and CDR2 sequences are MNHNS and SASEGT.